Shown below are 6 T cell receptor beta chains from a single sample sequenced in a study of blood T cell repertoires in COVID-19. Clones were sequenced by immunoSEQ multiplex PCR, and TCRdb holds only the in-frame ones, with some missing. This table has approximately 75,000 clones, around 88% appearing once. The source material was peripheral blood. The receptors were gathered from an elderly man with COVID-19, enrolled during active disease.

The chain combines TRBV7-6 with TRBJ1-3, with D perhaps matching TRBD1 (5 bases). The CDR3 spans 17 residues. Germline V gives CDR1 SGHVS, CDR2 FNYEAQ. V was clipped by 1 base and J by 2 bases, with 15 bases between them. The CDR3 coding sequence is TGTGCCAGCAGCTTAGAGGCCTCAGTGGACACTGGAAACACCATATATTTT. Its protein is CASSLEASVDTGNTIYF.

This chain connects TRBV4-2 to TRBJ2-2, with 8 bases identical to TRBD1. Germline values: CDR1 LGHNA, CDR2 YNFKEQ. This CDR3 contains 16 residues. With 1 base clipped from V and 4 bases from J, the junction kept 5 bases outside the gene matches. Here the CDR3 reads CASSQGQGRRTGELFF. The CDR3 DNA is TGTGCCAGCAGCCAAGGACAGGGGCGTCGCACCGGGGAGCTGTTTTTT.

The chain links TRBV5-4 to TRBJ1-1, with TRBD1 as a possible D gene (6 bases). Trimming removed 1 base at V and 4 bases at J, with 11 bases between. CDR3 length equals 14 residues. Per the germline V gene, CDR1 is SGHNT and CDR2 is YYREEE (reference sequence). The CDR3 DNA sequence: TGTGCCAGCAGCTTGAGTATGGGGGCCACTGAAGCTTTCTTT. It is translated as CASSLSMGATEAFF. The variable domain in full, completed from reference TRBV5-4 and TRBJ1-1, reads ETGVTQSPTHLIKTRGQQVTLRCSSQSGHNTVSWYQQALGQGPQFIFQYYREEENGRGNFPPRFSGLQFPNYSSELNVNALELDDSALYLCASSLSMGATEAFFGQGTRLTVV.

The rearrangement joins TRBV28 to TRBJ1-1; 7 nucleotides match TRBD1. V shed 0 bases and J 1 base; nucleotides not matched to a gene: 8. CDR1 is MDHEN, CDR2 SYDVKM, per germline. CDR3 length: 17 residues. The CDR3 DNA sequence: TGTGCCAGCAGTTTATGGAGGGACAGCACGGGGAACACTGAAGCTTTCTTT. This translates into CASSLWRDSTGNTEAFF.

CDR3 amino acids: CASSRDRSDGYTF. In nucleotides, the CDR3 is TGTGCCAGCAGCCGGGACAGATCGGATGGCTACACCTTC. This chain connects TRBV14 to TRBJ1-2, with 7 positions matching TRBD1. CDR1 and CDR2 (germline): SGHDN, FVKESK. V lost 4 bases, J lost 6 bases, and 5 bases stayed unmatched. The CDR3 is 13 residues long.

The genes are TRBV6-5 and TRBJ1-5; D remains unclear. Germline V gene lookup returns CDR1 MNHEY and CDR2 SVGAGI. The CDR3 totals 13 residues. Trimming cost V 2 bases and J 5 bases, with 7 bases left between them. CDR3 coding DNA: TGTGCCAGCAGTTACGAGGGATATCAGCCCCAGCATTTT. Protein: CASSYEGYQPQHF.